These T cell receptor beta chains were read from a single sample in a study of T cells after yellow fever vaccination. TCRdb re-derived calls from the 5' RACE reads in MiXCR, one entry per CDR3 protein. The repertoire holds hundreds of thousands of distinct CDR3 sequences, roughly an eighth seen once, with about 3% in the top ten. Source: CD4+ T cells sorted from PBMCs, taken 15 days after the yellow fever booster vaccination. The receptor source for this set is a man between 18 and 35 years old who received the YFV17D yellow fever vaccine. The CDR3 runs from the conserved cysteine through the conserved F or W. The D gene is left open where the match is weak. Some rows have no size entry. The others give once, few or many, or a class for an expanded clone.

CASSPLRGQGRHEQYF | TGTGCCAGCAGCCCACTCAGGGGGCAGGGGCGCCACGAGCAGTACTTC | TRBV11-2 | TRBD1 | many | TRBJ2-7
CASTFGAGSDTQYF | TGTGCCAGCACCTTCGGAGCGGGGTCAGATACGCAGTATTTT | TRBV5-6 | TRBD2 | - | TRBJ2-3
CASSQVQASSTDTQYF | TGTGCCAGCAGCCAAGTACAGGCGTCAAGCACAGATACGCAGTATTTT | TRBV4-2 | - | - | TRBJ2-3
CASKAGGGQETQYF | TGTGCCAGCAAAGCGGGGGGAGGGCAAGAGACCCAGTACTTC | TRBV2 | TRBD2 | few | TRBJ2-5
CASSSDRWLAGFYEQYF | TGTGCCAGCAGCTCAGACAGGTGGCTAGCGGGGTTCTACGAGCAGTACTTC | TRBV7-2 | TRBD2 | few | TRBJ2-7
CATLDSTNQETQYF | TGTGCCACCCTGGACAGCACCAACCAAGAGACCCAGTACTTC | TRBV19 | - | - | TRBJ2-5
CASSLGTGPRSGNTIYF | TGCGCCAGCAGCTTGGGGACAGGACCACGCTCTGGAAACACCATATATTTT | TRBV5-1 | TRBD1 | - | TRBJ1-3
CSASRPTSGTDEQYF | TGCAGTGCCTCCCGCCCGACTAGCGGGACCGACGAGCAGTACTTC | TRBV20-1 | TRBD2 | many | TRBJ2-7
CSARWTGLWDGYTF | TGCAGTGCTAGGTGGACAGGGCTTTGGGATGGCTACACCTTC | TRBV20-1 | TRBD1 | few | TRBJ1-2
CASSSRLTWRDTQYF | TGTGCCAGCAGCTCTCGACTAACCTGGAGAGATACGCAGTATTTT | TRBV5-4 | - | - | TRBJ2-3
CASSASLNTEAFF | TGTGCCAGCAGTGCTTCCCTGAACACTGAAGCTTTCTTT | TRBV7-3 | - | - | TRBJ1-1
CASSLEGSGRGNTQYF | TGCGCCAGCAGCTTGGAGGGTAGTGGCAGGGGCAATACGCAGTATTTT | TRBV5-1 | - | - | TRBJ2-3
CATSRDRASGVDTQYF | TGTGCCACCAGCAGAGATCGGGCAAGTGGGGTAGATACGCAGTATTTT | TRBV15 | - | many | TRBJ2-3
CSALRGAISYNEQFF | TGCAGTGCTCTCCGGGGGGCTATCTCCTACAATGAGCAGTTCTTC | TRBV20-1 | - | few | TRBJ2-1
CASRRDSSGFF | TGTGCCAGCAGGAGGGATTCCTCGGGGTTCTTC | TRBV2 | - | - | TRBJ2-1
CASSVGGREAFF | TGTGCCAGCAGCGTAGGCGGGAGAGAAGCTTTCTTT | TRBV9 | - | few | TRBJ1-1
CASSLGGAEWEKLFF | TGTGCCAGCAGTCTAGGAGGGGCGGAGTGGGAAAAACTGTTTTTT | TRBV28 | - | few | TRBJ1-4
CASSHRGAEAFF | TGTGCCAGCAGCCATAGGGGGGCTGAAGCTTTCTTT | TRBV3-1 | - | - | TRBJ1-1
CASSPSGDRDYGYTF | TGTGCCAGCTCACCATCGGGGGATCGGGACTATGGCTACACCTTC | TRBV18 | - | - | TRBJ1-2
CASSQERQLNTEAFF | TGTGCCAGCAGCCAAGAAAGACAGCTGAACACTGAAGCTTTCTTT | TRBV4-2 | - | - | TRBJ1-1
CASSYLGALGGYTF | TGCGCCAGCAGCTACTTGGGGGCTTTGGGCGGCTACACCTTC | TRBV4-3 | - | few | TRBJ1-2
CASLSTGWTEAFF | TGTGCCAGTTTGAGTACAGGGTGGACTGAAGCTTTCTTT | TRBV19 | - | - | TRBJ1-1
CASSLRNSGNTIYF | TGTGCCAGCAGTTTACGGAACTCTGGAAACACCATATATTTT | TRBV27 | - | many | TRBJ1-3
CASSIEGIEQFF | TGTGCCAGCAGCATCGAGGGAATTGAGCAGTTCTTC | TRBV9 | - | - | TRBJ2-1
CASSQFRGTTNTGELFF | TGCGCCAGCAGCCAATTTCGTGGTACCACGAACACCGGGGAGCTGTTTTTT | TRBV4-1 | - | - | TRBJ2-2
CASSPEVGTGKDYTF | TGTGCCAGCAGTCCCGAGGTAGGGACAGGCAAAGACTACACCTTC | TRBV6-6 | TRBD1 | - | TRBJ1-2
CSALQGADNSPLHF | TGCAGTGCTCTGCAGGGGGCCGATAATTCACCCCTCCACTTT | TRBV20-1 | TRBD1 | few | TRBJ1-6
CASSPFGGETQYF | TGTGCCAGCAGCCCGTTCGGTGGGGAGACCCAGTACTTC | TRBV11-2 | - | many | TRBJ2-5
CASSSGLAGGSEQFF | TGTGCCAGCAGCTCGGGACTAGCGGGGGGAAGTGAGCAGTTCTTC | TRBV5-4 | TRBD2 | - | TRBJ2-1
CASSQSGQGTYEQYF | TGTGCCAGCAGCCAATCCGGACAGGGGACGTACGAGCAGTACTTC | TRBV3-1 | TRBD1 | few | TRBJ2-7
CASSSHQTATYEQYF | TGTGCCAGCAGTTCCCACCAGACAGCGACCTACGAGCAGTACTTC | TRBV12-3/TRBV12-4 | - | many | TRBJ2-7
CASCPWGTEAFF | TGTGCCAGTTGCCCATGGGGGACTGAAGCTTTCTTT | TRBV2 | - | - | TRBJ1-1
CASSLVRGGRGYNEQFF | TGTGCCAGCAGCTTAGTTCGAGGAGGGAGGGGGTACAATGAGCAGTTCTTC | TRBV7-2 | - | few | TRBJ2-1
CSARVKVGEQFF | TGCAGTGCTAGAGTGAAGGTGGGTGAGCAGTTCTTC | TRBV20-1 | - | - | TRBJ2-1
CASGDRTRITEAFF | TGTGCCAGCGGCGACAGGACCAGGATCACTGAAGCTTTCTTT | TRBV2 | - | many | TRBJ1-1
CAISESEGNYGYTF | TGTGCCATCAGTGAGTCGGAGGGGAACTATGGCTACACCTTC | TRBV10-3 | - | - | TRBJ1-2